What follows describes a single TCR beta chain. The sample holds a few counts of this clonotype. Its antigen is unknown. No quality values exist for individual bases; no much larger clone is one base distant. The TCR beta CDR3 regions were amplified from RNA transcripts. A first-round RT-PCR of the TCR CDR3 used the HTBI primer set with the Qiagen OneStep RT-PCR kit. The libraries were constructed in a second round of multiplex PCR and then size-selected and purified. Paired-end sequencing of the libraries was performed with 100 bp reads on an Illumina HiSeq2000. Processing in the source paper ran as follows. SOAPnuke was used to process the raw data, throwing out any read that contained adapters or uncalled bases, had a mean Phred below 15, or lacked an exact constant-primer or identifier match. High-quality paired reads were merged with COPE v1.2.5, and unique nucleotide sequences were defined as clonotypes. Clonotypes were aligned to IMGT TRBV, TRBD and TRBJ reference segments using MiTCR v1.1. The analysis was restricted to V-J combinations with a frequency above 0.0001, which together covered approximately 99% of the repertoires. A TCS score was defined as the ratio between F50 (clonal expansion) and ExV (chaos), using BLOSUM62-based TCRdist between CDR3 peptides within each V-J. Welch's t-statistics and random forest reduced 450 to 600 V-J features to 13, which were used in a naive Bayes classifier (R e1071). TCRdb reworked the public reads: Q25 trimming with fastp, MiXCR clone assembly, productive beta chains retained. Merged by CDR3 protein, the rows form single entries marked with the most common genes and DNA. Here the V and J calls rest on TCRdb's processing, not on the authors' analysis. Here the sample has a few hundred thousand distinct CDR3 sequences; 15% to 18% occur a single time. The ten largest make up 11% to 15% of the sample.

CDR1 and CDR2, per the germline V gene, are KGHSH and LQKENI. The cysteine opens and the phenylalanine closes a CDR3 of 17 amino acids. Only the CDR3 part of the read is kept: 51 bases, read in frame from the first base. V trim: 1 base; J trim: 1 base; unmatched bases: 4. This specimen belongs to a study of T cells in Graves' hyperthyroidism and ophthalmopathy (dated by TCRdb to between 2017 and 2020). Concerning the study at large: Peripheral blood samples were taken at the time of initial diagnosis, prior to any treatment. TCR Vbeta CDR3 sequencing of around 130 peripheral blood samples (under 45 ophthalmopathy, approximately 80 hyperthyroidism and roughly 17 progressor patients) is reported in the paper. In addition, the study compared T-cell repertoires in thyroid tissue and in blood from five to seven Graves' hyperthyroidism patients. A discovery cohort of 95 to 100 patients, roughly 45 with Graves' ophthalmopathy and 55 to 65 with stable Graves' hyperthyroidism, was used to find distinguishing TCR V-J signatures. The 90 to 100 discovery patients were randomly divided into training and test sets at a 7:3 ratio. An independent validation cohort of around 19 hyperthyroidism patients and about 15 patients who later progressed to ophthalmopathy tested prospective prediction of ophthalmopathy. After blood sampling, hyperthyroidism patients were treated with methimazole at a starting dose of 30 mg daily, and ophthalmopathy patients were treated with high-dose intravenous methylprednisolone. Paper-wide results and their limitations: Blood samples also contained most of the expanded thyroid clonotypes (frequency above 0.001), which suggests that blood repertoires may reflect thyroid immune responses. In validation, progression to ophthalmopathy was predicted by the model with almost 71% sensitivity and nearly 75% specificity, a median of roughly 6 months before onset. No statistical method was used to set the sample size in advance, and investigators knew the group allocation. A 13 V-J signature model separated ophthalmopathy from stable hyperthyroidism, with 87.88% sensitivity and 81% to 82% specificity in cross-validation and 80%/75% in testing.

A patient counted as having stable Graves' hyperthyroidism if no progression to ophthalmopathy occurred over 18 months of follow-up. The hyperthyroidism patients were between 18 and 65 years old and newly diagnosed, with a disease duration of less than 2 months. Exclusion was applied to patients with uncontrolled infections, other autoimmune diseases, pregnancy or lactation. Clinical symptoms, serum thyroxine and TRAb, thyroid ultrasound, and orbital computed tomography formed the basis for the diagnoses. Ficoll-Paque density gradient centrifugation was used to isolate PBMCs from 8 to 10 ml of fresh peripheral blood. Total RNA was extracted with Trizol reagent, and quality was checked on an Agilent 2100 Bioanalyzer.

This clonotype was obtained from a woman in her late teens or twenties with Graves' hyperthyroidism. The material sequenced was blood. The chain joins TRBV18 to TRBJ1-1; a stretch of 12 junction bases matches TRBD1. The DNA sequence follows: TGTGCCAGCTCACCACAGGGACAGGGGGCCGAGAACACTGAAGCTTTCTTT. This sequence encodes CASSPQGQGAENTEAFF.